These 12 T cell receptor beta chains were sequenced from one sample in a study of blood T cell repertoires in COVID-19. Repertoires were generated with immunoSEQ multiplex PCR, while TCRdb's copy carries only in-frame clones and drops some. The sample shows around 280,000 clones, 87% of them seen only once. Input material: peripheral blood. These receptor sequences come from a woman between 50 and 59 years old who had recovered from COVID-19.

V gene TRBV13 combines with J gene TRBJ2-7, with D perhaps matching TRBD2 (6 bases). V shed 2 bases and J shed 12 bases, with 14 bases lying between them. The CDR3 sequence is 12 residues long. Germline assignment: CDR1 PRHDT and CDR2 FYEKMQ (reference sequence). CDR3 sequence: CASSLTGERPYF. CDR3 in DNA: TGTGCCAGCAGCTTAACGGGAGAACGTCCGTACTTC. Drawing the rest from reference TRBV13 and TRBJ2-7, the complete variable domain is AAGVIQSPRHLIKEKRETATLKCYPIPRHDTVYWYQQGPGQDPQFLISFYEKMQSDKGSIPDRFSAQQFSDYHSELNMSSLELGDSALYFCASSLTGERPYFGPGTRLTVT.

The chain combines TRBV14 with TRBJ1-1; D ambiguous. The germline V gene encodes CDR1 SGHDN and CDR2 FVKESK. Trimming shortened V by 5 bases and J by 0 bases, and 7 bases separated the two germline ends. The CDR3 has 13 residues. The CDR3 sequence is CASSSNLNTEAFF. The CDR3 DNA is TGTGCCAGCAGCTCGAACTTGAACACTGAAGCTTTCTTT.

The rearrangement joins TRBV2 to TRBJ2-1; TRBD1 agrees at 8 bases. Germline V gives CDR1 SNHLY, CDR2 FYNNEI. Germline trimming cut 6 bases from V and 4 bases from J; bases unmatched to any gene: 11. The CDR3 spans 16 residues. The CDR3 loop is CASRPRGTGDYNEQFF. The DNA for the CDR3 is TGTGCCAGCAGGCCTCGTGGGACAGGAGATTACAATGAGCAGTTCTTC.

The chain joins TRBV7-9 to TRBJ1-2, with a weak D call TRBD1 (6 bases). V was pared by 5 bases and J by 0 bases, with 16 bases between. The length of the CDR3 is 16 residues. Germline assignment: CDR1 SEHNR and CDR2 FQNEAQ (reference sequence). Here the CDR3 reads CASSPGGGGANYGYTF. The CDR3 DNA sequence: TGTGCCAGCAGCCCTGGGGGCGGCGGAGCTAACTATGGCTACACCTTC.

CDR3: CASTERQAPNTEAFF. DNA for the CDR3: TGTGCCAGCACCGAACGACAGGCGCCGAACACTGAAGCTTTCTTT. The V call is TRBV7-9, the J call TRBJ1-1, with a weak D call TRBD1 (6 bases). The CDR3 is 15 residues long. V lost 7 bases, J lost 1 base, and 16 bases lay in between. In germline, CDR1 is SEHNR, CDR2 FQNEAQ (reference sequence).

This clone was observed at least ten times. V is TRBV5-1 and J is TRBJ1-2; 7 bases map to TRBD1. The CDR3 length is 15 residues. After removal of 1 base from V and 6 bases from J, the junction contained 9 bases not matched to a gene. Per germline, CDR1 SGHRS and CDR2 YFSETQ. The CDR3 bases are TGCGCCAGCAGCTTGATGGGACAGAACCTTGATGGCTACACCTTC. Its protein is CASSLMGQNLDGYTF.

The chain couples TRBV15 to TRBJ1-2; 8 nucleotides match TRBD1. With 4 bases clipped from V and 4 bases from J, the junction kept 2 bases outside the gene matches. CDR3 length: 13 amino acids. Looked up from germline, CDR1 is LNHNV and CDR2 is YYDKDF (reference sequence). The CDR3 region has the DNA TGTGCCACCAGCACAGGGGGCGTCTATGGCTACACCTTC. It yields the protein CATSTGGVYGYTF.

The chain carries TRBV7-2 and TRBJ2-3, with 7 nucleotides matching TRBD2. V lost 1 base to trimming and J lost 3 bases; unmatched junction nucleotides: 10. The CDR3 covers 17 residues. From germline, CDR1 is SGHTA and CDR2 FQGNSA. The CDR3 DNA follows: TGTGCCAGCAGCTTAGTACGCGGGGAGGGCCTAACAGATACGCAGTATTTT. It specifies CASSLVRGEGLTDTQYF.

This clone has just one count. This chain joins TRBV30 and TRBJ2-3; 8 bases line up with TRBD2. The CDR3 contains 18 residues. CDR1 and CDR2 from the germline V gene are GTSNPN and SVGIG (reference sequence). With V trimmed by 3 bases and J by 6 bases, 20 bases remained unmatched. CDR3 bases: TGTGCCTGGAGCCCAACCGGGAGGGGGAACCTAATGTCCGATACGCAGTATTTT. This sequence encodes CAWSPTGRGNLMSDTQYF.

The chain is built from TRBV29-1 and TRBJ2-1; D gene ambiguous. The V gene lost 7 bases and the J gene lost 0 bases, with 10 bases spanning the gap. Germline values: CDR1 SQVTM, CDR2 ANQGSEA. The CDR3 has 13 amino acids. This CDR3 is CSAPGSSYNEQFF. The CDR3 DNA reads as TGCAGCGCGCCTGGTAGCTCCTACAATGAGCAGTTCTTC.

DNA of the CDR3: TGCGCCAGCAGCGAAGGTCCGGGTGGGGGCGCAGATACGCAGTATTTT. Protein product: CASSEGPGGGADTQYF. V usage is TRBV4-1 and J usage is TRBJ2-3; D might be TRBD1 (6 bases). The CDR3 is 16 residues long. Germline values: CDR1 MGHRA, CDR2 YSYEKL. V was shortened by 5 bases and J by 4 bases, with 19 bases between the two germline ends.

The gene calls are TRBV7-2 and TRBJ1-6; D is possibly TRBD1 (6 bases). Trimming shortened V by 2 bases and J by 7 bases, and 12 bases separated the two germline ends. The CDR3 sequence is 15 residues long. Germline V lookup: CDR1 SGHTA, CDR2 FQGNSA. CDR3 sequence reads: CASSLWTARNSPLHF. For the CDR3, the DNA is TGTGCCAGCAGCTTATGGACAGCTCGAAATTCACCCCTCCACTTT.